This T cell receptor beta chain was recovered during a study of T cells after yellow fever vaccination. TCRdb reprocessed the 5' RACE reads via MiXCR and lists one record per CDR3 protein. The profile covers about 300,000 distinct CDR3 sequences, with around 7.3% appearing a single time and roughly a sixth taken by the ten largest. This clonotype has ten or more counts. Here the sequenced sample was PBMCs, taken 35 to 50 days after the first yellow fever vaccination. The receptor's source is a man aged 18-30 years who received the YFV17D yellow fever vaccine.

CDR3 nucleotide sequence: TGCGCCAGCAGTGAGGGAACCGGGGAGCTGTTTTTT. Protein product: CASSEGTGELFF. This chain joins TRBV10-1 and TRBJ2-2; D not resolved. Germline CDR1 WNHNN, CDR2 SYGVQD (reference sequence). V was shortened by 2 bases and J by 5 bases, with 3 bases between the two germline ends. This CDR3 spans 12 amino acids.